This record concerns one TCR beta chain sequence. This sample stems from a study of blood T cell repertoires in COVID-19. Study in general: Donors in the United States, Italy and Spain gave samples during acute or convalescent COVID-19. From T cells, B-cell-depleted T cells, or PBMCs came the material, which was cDNA or gDNA.

This CDR3 is built from 17 residues. Germline assignment: CDR1 SGHRS and CDR2 YFSETQ. Germline trimming cut 4 bases from V and 4 bases from J; bases unmatched to any gene: 12. How the authors handled the data: Amplified reference gene primers provided the basis for estimating nucleated cell counts. Profiled with immunoSEQ multiplex PCR; TCRdb holds only in-frame clones, not every one. That table furnishes V, J and clone size, whereas the DNA furnished D and trimming. This table holds tens of thousands of clones, about 87% found once. Sequencing was carried out using peripheral blood. The chain has TRBV5-1 and TRBJ1-3; 9 bases match TRBD1. The sequence came from a human donor with active COVID-19. The donor label of this sample is uncertain. CDR3 DNA: TGCGCCAGCAGCAGTGGACAGGGGAGGAATACCGGAAACACCATATATTTT. Translating it yields CASSSGQGRNTGNTIYF.